A selection of T cell receptor beta chains follows, all from one sample in a study of T cell repertoires in cytomegalovirus infection. TCRdb reprocessed the reads with MiXCR, giving one entry per CDR3 protein. Of hundreds of thousands of distinct CDR3 sequences in the sample, roughly a third are singletons; the top ten hold about a sixth. These TCRs are of unknown antigen specificity. The sequencing here drew on cultured PBMCs, taken from culture after CMV antigen stimulation. These receptor sequences come from a human donor in good health (CMV status not recorded). Some clones in this sample may be carry-over from other donors' samples. CDR3s leave out the opening cysteine and the closing phenylalanine or tryptophan. Each record gives: V gene, CDR3 length, J gene, CDR3 protein.

TRBV28,13,TRBJ2-1,ASSSPTSGYNEQF
TRBV20-1,10,TRBJ1-1,SASGDNTEAF
TRBV12-5,14,TRBJ2-1,ASGPTPGASYNEQF
TRBV4-2,14,TRBJ2-3,ASSQDFRGGTDTQY
TRBV28,11,TRBJ2-1,ATETGGGNEQF
TRBV6-5,13,TRBJ2-1,ASSYGTSGYNEQF
TRBV18,13,TRBJ2-3,ASSPREGPTDTQY
TRBV19,15,TRBJ2-2,ASSSQMGQGNTGELF
TRBV30,11,TRBJ1-2,AWSQRSNYGYT
TRBV7-2,13,TRBJ2-6,ASSYQGSGANVLT
TRBV10-3,12,TRBJ2-1,AIGTSGGYNEQF
TRBV18,12,TRBJ1-3,ASSPGQGLNTIY
TRBV11-2,13,TRBJ1-1,ASSFYLTGNTEAF
TRBV12-3/TRBV12-4,13,TRBJ2-5,ASSLPQPGGETQY
TRBV27,20,TRBJ2-1,ACRDRGFGERTSGRQNNEQF
TRBV29-1,12,TRBJ2-5,SVLIAGGPETQY
TRBV11-2,11,TRBJ2-5,ASRGLASETQY
TRBV29-1,14,TRBJ1-2,SVEDTLTGGDGGYT
TRBV12-3/TRBV12-4,14,TRBJ2-3,ASTPIAGLGGDTQY
TRBV19,10,TRBJ2-5,ASSISFETQY
TRBV19,11,TRBJ2-1,ASSIFSPDEQF
TRBV7-2,13,TRBJ2-7,ASSLGTGGGYEQY
TRBV5-5,12,TRBJ2-3,ASSLVRITDTQY
TRBV7-2,16,TRBJ2-1,ASSFIGLQRTSGNEQF
TRBV19,12,TRBJ1-4,ASNRRVGGEKLF
TRBV27,11,TRBJ2-7,ASSSRRVDEQY